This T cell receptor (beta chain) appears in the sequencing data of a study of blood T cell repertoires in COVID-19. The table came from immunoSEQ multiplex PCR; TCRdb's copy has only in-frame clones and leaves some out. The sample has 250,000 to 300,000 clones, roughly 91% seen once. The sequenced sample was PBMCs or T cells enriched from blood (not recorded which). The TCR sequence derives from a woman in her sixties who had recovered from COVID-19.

In DNA form, the CDR3 reads TGTGCCAGCAGTTCCACACGAAGCAATCAGCCCCAGCATTTT. The encoded protein is CASSSTRSNQPQHF. The V and J genes are TRBV6-6 and TRBJ1-5; the D is unclear. This CDR3 spans 14 amino acids. Germline V gene lookup returns CDR1 MNHNY and CDR2 SVGAGI (reference sequence). With 4 bases removed from V and 1 base from J, the gap between germline ends came to 8 bases.